This entry lists 4 T cell receptor beta chains sequenced from one sample in a study of regulatory T cells. Study-wide results and caveats: In CD3G-deficient patients, conventional CD4+ T cells were enriched for hydrophobic CDR3 residues at positions 6 and 7.

These TCRs' antigens remain unknown. Amplification used 52 TRBV primers and 13 TRBJ primers. TCRdb keeps only in-frame clones here, not all; method: immunoSEQ multiplex PCR. The table has some 29,000 clones, approximately 90% seen once. The sample comprised conventional CD4+ T cells sorted from blood. The receptors shown here come from a person under 30 with CD3G deficiency.

This chain joins TRBV7-2 and TRBJ2-7; maybe TRBD2 (6 bases). Trimming took 4 bases from V and 7 from J, leaving 20 bases between them. This CDR3 region has 15 residues. Germline V gene lookup returns CDR1 SGHTA and CDR2 FQGNSA. In nucleotides, the CDR3 is TGTGCCAGCAGCTCGGGGCCGCGCTTGGGGAGGGAGCAGTACTTC. Its translation: CASSSGPRLGREQYF.

This chain uses TRBV28 with TRBJ2-7, with D possibly being TRBD1 or TRBD2 (7 bases each). This CDR3 contains 14 residues. V was trimmed by 5 bases and J by 3 bases, leaving 14 bases between them. CDR1 is MDHEN and CDR2 is SYDVKM in the germline V gene. CDR3 amino acids: CASSPAGGDYEQYF. The CDR3 DNA is TGTGCCAGCAGTCCCGCAGGGGGGGACTACGAGCAGTACTTC.

The chain recombines TRBV5-1 with TRBJ2-1; the match to TRBD2 covers 10 bases. V dropped 0 bases and J dropped 3; count of bases not matched to a gene: 6. CDR3 length: 17 amino acids. Germline-derived CDR1 and CDR2 are SGHRS and YFSETQ. In DNA, the CDR3 is TGCGCCAGCAGCTTGGCCGCTAGCGGGAGTATCTACAATGAGCAGTTCTTC. It codes for CASSLAASGSIYNEQFF.

The chain joins TRBV6-6 to TRBJ2-3; 8 nucleotides line up with TRBD1. The CDR3 spans 16 residues. V shed 0 bases and J 0 bases; nucleotides not matched to a gene: 2. Germline V gives CDR1 MNHNY, CDR2 SVGAGI (reference sequence). The CDR3 nucleotides are TGTGCCAGCAGTTACTCCCGGGACAGGAGCACAGATACGCAGTATTTT. Translated: CASSYSRDRSTDTQYF.